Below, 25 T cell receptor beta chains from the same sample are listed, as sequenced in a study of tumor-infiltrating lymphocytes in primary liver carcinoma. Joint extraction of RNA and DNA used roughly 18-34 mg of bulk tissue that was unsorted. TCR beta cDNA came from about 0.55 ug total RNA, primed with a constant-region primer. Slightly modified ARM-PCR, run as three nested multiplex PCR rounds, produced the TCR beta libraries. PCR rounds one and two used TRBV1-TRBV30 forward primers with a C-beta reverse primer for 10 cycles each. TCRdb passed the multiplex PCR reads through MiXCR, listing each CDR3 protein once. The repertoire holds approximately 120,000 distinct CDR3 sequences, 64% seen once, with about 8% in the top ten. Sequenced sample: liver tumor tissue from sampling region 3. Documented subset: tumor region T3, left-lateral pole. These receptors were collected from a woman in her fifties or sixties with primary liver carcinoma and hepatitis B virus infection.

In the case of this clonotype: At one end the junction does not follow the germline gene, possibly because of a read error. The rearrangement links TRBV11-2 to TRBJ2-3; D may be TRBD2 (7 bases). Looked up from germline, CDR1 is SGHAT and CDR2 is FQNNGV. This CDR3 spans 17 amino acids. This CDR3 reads CASNLGGLTYTSEVQYF. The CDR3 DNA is TGTGCCAGCAACTTAGGGGGACTAACGTACACGTCAGAAGTGCAGTATTTT. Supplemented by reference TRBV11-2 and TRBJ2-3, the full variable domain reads EAGVAQSPRYKIIEKRQSVAFWCNPISGHATLYWYQQILGQGPKLLIQFQNNGVVDDSQLPKDRFSAERLKGVDSTLKIQPAKLEDSAVYLCASNLGGLTYTSEVQYFGPGTRLTVL.

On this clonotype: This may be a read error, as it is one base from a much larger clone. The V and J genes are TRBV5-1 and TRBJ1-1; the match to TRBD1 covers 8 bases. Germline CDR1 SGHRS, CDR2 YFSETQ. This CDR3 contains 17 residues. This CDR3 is CASSFWKGRGQGTETFF. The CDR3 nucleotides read TGCGCCAGCAGCTTCTGGAAGGGCAGGGGGCAAGGAACTGAAACTTTCTTT.

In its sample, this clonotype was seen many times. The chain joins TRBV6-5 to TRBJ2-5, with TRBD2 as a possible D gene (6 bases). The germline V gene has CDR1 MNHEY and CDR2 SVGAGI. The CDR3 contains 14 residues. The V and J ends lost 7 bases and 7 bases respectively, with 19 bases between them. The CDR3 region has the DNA TGTGCCAGCACCCCGGGCACTAGCAGTGGGACCCAGTACTTC. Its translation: CASTPGTSSGTQYF.

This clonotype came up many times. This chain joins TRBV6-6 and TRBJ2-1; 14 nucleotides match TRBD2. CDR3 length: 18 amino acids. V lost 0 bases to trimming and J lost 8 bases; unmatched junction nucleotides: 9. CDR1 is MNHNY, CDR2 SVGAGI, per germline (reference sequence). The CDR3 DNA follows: TGTGCCAGCAGTTACTCGCAGCCCGGGACTAGCGGGAGTGATGAGCAGTTCTTC. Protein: CASSYSQPGTSGSDEQFF.

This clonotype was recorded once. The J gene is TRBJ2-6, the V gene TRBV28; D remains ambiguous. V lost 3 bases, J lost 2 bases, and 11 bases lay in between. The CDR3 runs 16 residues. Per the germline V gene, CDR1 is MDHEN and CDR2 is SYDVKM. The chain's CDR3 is CASSFQWAAGANVLTF. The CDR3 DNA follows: TGTGCCAGCAGTTTCCAGTGGGCAGCTGGGGCCAACGTCCTGACTTTC.

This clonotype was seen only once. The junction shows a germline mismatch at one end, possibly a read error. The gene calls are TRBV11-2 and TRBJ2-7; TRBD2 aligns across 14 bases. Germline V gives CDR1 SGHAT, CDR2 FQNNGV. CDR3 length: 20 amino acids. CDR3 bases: TGCGCCGGTAGCACTCTACAGGGGGCGGGACTAGCGGGAGCGATCTACGAGCAGTACTTC. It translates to CAGSTLQGAGLAGAIYEQYF.

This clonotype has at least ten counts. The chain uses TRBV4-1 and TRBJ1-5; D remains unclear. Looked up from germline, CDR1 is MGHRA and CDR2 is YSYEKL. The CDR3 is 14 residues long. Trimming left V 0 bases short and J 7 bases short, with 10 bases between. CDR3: CASSQDHAPQPQHF. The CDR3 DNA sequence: TGCGCCAGCAGCCAAGACCACGCTCCCCAGCCCCAGCATTTT.

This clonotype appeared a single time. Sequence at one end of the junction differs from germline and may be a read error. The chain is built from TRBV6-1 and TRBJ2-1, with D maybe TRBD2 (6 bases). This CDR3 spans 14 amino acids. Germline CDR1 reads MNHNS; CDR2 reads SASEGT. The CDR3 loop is CARSEGGGSNEQFF. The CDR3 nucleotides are TGTGCCCGCAGTGAGGGAGGAGGATCCAATGAGCAGTTCTTC.

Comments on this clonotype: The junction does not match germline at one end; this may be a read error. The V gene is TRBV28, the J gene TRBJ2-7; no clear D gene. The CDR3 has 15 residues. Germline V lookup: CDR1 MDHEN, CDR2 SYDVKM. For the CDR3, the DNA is TGTACCAGCACCACCCGAGACCCTCTCTCCTATGAGCAGTACTTC. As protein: CTSTTRDPLSYEQYF.

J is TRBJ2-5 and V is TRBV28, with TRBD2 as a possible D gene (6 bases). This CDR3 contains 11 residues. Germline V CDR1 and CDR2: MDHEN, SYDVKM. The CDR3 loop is CAGGTEETQYF. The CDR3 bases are TGTGCTGGGGGGACTGAAGAGACCCAGTACTTC.

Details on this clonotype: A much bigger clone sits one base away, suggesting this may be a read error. CDR3 in amino acids: CACSLPGQGYEQYF. The CDR3 bases are TGTGCCTGCAGTCTCCCGGGACAGGGCTACGAGCAGTACTTC. This rearrangement joins TRBV28 to TRBJ2-7; 9 nucleotides align to TRBD1. Germline V gene sequence: CDR1 MDHEN, CDR2 SYDVKM. This CDR3 region has 14 residues.

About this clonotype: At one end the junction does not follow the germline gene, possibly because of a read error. This CDR3 reads CASSLRTGGGETHYF. DNA of the CDR3: TGTGCCAGCAGCTTAAGGACAGGGGGGGGGGAGACCCATTACTTC. The chain recombines TRBV11-2 with TRBJ2-5; the match to TRBD1 covers 10 bases. CDR1 and CDR2 (germline): SGHAT, FQNNGV. This CDR3 region has 15 residues. The variable domain in full, with the rest retrieved from reference TRBV11-2 and TRBJ2-5, is EAGVAQSPRYKIIEKRQSVAFWCNPISGHATLYWYQQILGQGPKLLIQFQNNGVVDDSQLPKDRFSAERLKGVDSTLKIQPAKLEDSAVYLCASSLRTGGGETHYFGPGTRLLVL.

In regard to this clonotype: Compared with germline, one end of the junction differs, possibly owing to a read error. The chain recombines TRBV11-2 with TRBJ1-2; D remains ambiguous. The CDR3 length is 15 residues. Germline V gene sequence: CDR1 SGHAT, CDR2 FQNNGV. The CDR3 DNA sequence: TGCGCCAGCAGCTTAGAGAGGGCCAGTGGCGGTGGCAACACCTTC. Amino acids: CASSLERASGGGNTF. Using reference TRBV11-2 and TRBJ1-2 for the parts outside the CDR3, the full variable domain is EAGVAQSPRYKIIEKRQSVAFWCNPISGHATLYWYQQILGQGPKLLIQFQNNGVVDDSQLPKDRFSAERLKGVDSTLKIQPAKLEDSAVYLCASSLERASGGGNTFGSGTRLTVV.

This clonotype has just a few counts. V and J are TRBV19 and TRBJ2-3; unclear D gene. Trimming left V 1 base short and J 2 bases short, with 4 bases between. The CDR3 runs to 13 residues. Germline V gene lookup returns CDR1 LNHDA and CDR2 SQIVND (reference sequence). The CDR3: CASSIVPTDTQYF. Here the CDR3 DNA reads TGTGCCAGTAGTATAGTTCCCACAGATACGCAGTATTTT.

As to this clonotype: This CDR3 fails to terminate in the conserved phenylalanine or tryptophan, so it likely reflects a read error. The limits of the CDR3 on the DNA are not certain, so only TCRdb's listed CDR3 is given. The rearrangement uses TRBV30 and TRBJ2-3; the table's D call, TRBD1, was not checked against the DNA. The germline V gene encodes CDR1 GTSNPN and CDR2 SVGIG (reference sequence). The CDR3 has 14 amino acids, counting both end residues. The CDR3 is CAWINKNGAGERYL.

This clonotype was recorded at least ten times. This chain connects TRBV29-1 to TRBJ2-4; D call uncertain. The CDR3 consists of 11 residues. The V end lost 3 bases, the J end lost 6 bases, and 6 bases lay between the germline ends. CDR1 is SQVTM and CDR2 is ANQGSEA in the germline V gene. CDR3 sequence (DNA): TGCAGCGTTGAGATTGGAAACATTCAGTACTTC. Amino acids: CSVEIGNIQYF.

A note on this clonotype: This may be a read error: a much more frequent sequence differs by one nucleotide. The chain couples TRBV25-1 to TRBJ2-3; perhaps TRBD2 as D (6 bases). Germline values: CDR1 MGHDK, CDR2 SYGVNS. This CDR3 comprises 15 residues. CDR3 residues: CTSSDDERREDTQYF. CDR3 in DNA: TGTACCAGCAGTGATGATGAGCGGAGGGAAGATACGCAGTATTTT.

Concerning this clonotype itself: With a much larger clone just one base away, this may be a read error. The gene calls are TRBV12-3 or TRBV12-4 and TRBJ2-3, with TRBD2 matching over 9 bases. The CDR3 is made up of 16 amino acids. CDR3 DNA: TGTGCCAGCAGTTTAGAAATAGCGGGGGACACAGATACGCGGTATTTT. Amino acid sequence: CASSLEIAGDTDTRYF.

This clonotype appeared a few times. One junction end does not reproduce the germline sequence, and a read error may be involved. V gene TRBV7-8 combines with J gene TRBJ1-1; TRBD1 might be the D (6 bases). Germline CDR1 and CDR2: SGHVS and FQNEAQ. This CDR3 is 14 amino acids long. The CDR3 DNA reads TGTGCCGGCAGTCAGGGGTGCAGGCCCCCTGAAGCTTTCTTT. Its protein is CAGSQGCRPPEAFF.

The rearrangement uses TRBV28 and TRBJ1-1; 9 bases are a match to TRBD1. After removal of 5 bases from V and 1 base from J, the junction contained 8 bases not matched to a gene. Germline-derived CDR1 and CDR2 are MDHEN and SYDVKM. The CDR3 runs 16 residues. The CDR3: CASSPGTGRRNTEAFF. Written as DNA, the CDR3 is TGTGCCAGCAGTCCTGGGACAGGGCGAAGGAACACTGAAGCTTTCTTT.

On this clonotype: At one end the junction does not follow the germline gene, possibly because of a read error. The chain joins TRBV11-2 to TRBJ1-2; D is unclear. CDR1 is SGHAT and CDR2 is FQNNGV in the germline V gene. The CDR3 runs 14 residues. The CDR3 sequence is CVSSLAGINYGKTF. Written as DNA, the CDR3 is TGTGTCAGCAGCTTAGCAGGCATTAACTATGGCAAGACCTTC.

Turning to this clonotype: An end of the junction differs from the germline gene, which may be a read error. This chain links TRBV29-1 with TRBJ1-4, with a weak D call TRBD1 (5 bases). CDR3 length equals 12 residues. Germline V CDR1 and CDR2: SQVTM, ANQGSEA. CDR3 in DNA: TGCAGCGCTTGGCAGGTGGGGGAAAAACTGTTCTTT. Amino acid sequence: CSAWQVGEKLFF.

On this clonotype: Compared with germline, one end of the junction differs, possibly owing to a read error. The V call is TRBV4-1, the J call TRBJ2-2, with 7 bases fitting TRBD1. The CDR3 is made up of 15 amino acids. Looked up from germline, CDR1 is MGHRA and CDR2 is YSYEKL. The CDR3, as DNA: TGCGCCAGCAGCCCCAAGGGGGCTGTCACCAGGGAGCTGTTTTTT. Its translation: CASSPKGAVTRELFF.

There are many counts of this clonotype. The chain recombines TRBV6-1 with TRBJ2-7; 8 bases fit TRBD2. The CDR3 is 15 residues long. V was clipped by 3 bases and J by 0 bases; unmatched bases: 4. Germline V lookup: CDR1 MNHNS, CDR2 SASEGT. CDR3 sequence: CASSEASGSSYEQYF. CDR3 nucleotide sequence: TGTGCCAGCAGTGAGGCGAGCGGGAGCTCCTACGAGCAGTACTTC.

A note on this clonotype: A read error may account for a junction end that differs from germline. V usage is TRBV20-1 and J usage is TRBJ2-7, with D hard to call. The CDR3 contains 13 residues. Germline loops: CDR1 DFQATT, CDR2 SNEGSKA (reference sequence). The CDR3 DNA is TGCAGTGCCTATAGGGTTAGCTCCTACGGGCAGTACTTC. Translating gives CSAYRVSSYGQYF.